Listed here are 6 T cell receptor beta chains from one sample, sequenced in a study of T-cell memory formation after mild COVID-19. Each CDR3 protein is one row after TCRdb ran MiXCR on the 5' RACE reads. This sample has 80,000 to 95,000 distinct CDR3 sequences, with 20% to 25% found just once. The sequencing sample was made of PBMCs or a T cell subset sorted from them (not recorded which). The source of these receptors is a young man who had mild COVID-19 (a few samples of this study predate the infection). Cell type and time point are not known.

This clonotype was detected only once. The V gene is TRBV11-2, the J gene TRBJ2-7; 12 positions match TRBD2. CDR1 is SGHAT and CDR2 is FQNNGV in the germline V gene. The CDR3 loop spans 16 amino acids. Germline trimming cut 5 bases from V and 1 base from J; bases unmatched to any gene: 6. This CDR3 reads CASSDPGLAGSYEQYF. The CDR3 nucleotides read TGTGCCAGCAGCGACCCGGGACTAGCGGGTTCCTACGAGCAGTACTTC. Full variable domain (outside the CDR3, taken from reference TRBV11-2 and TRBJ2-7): EAGVAQSPRYKIIEKRQSVAFWCNPISGHATLYWYQQILGQGPKLLIQFQNNGVVDDSQLPKDRFSAERLKGVDSTLKIQPAKLEDSAVYLCASSDPGLAGSYEQYFGPGTRLTVT.

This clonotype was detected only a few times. The CDR3 nucleotides are TGTGCCAGCAGCTTTCGGAGGGGGGCCACCGGGGAGCTGTTTTTT. Protein sequence: CASSFRRGATGELFF. This chain joins TRBV11-2 and TRBJ2-2; D possibly matches TRBD1 or TRBD2 (6 bases each). The CDR3 is made up of 15 amino acids. V was cut by 3 bases and J by 4 bases, with 12 bases left in between. CDR1 and CDR2 from the germline V gene are SGHAT and FQNNGV. Filled out from reference TRBV11-2 and TRBJ2-2, the complete variable domain reads EAGVAQSPRYKIIEKRQSVAFWCNPISGHATLYWYQQILGQGPKLLIQFQNNGVVDDSQLPKDRFSAERLKGVDSTLKIQPAKLEDSAVYLCASSFRRGATGELFFGEGSRLTVL.

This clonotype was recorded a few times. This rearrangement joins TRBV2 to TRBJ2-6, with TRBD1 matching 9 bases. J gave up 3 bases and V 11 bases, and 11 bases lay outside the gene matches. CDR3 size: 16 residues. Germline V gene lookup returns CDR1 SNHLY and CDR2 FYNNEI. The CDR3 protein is CAVFGTGLYGANVLTF. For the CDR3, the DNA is TGTGCCGTCTTTGGGACAGGGCTTTATGGGGCCAACGTCCTGACTTTC.

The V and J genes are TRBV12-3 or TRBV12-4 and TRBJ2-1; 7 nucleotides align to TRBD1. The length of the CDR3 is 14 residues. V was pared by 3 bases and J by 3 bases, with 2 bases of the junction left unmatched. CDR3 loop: CASSLGTVYNEQFF. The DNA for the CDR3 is TGTGCCAGCAGTTTGGGGACAGTCTACAATGAGCAGTTCTTC.

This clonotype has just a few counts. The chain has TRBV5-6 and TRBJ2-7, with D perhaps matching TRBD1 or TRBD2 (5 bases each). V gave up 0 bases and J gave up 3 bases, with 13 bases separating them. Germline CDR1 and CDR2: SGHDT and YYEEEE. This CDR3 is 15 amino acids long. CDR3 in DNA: TGTGCCAGCAGCTTGGGGGACGTCGACGACTACGAGCAGTACGTC. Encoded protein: CASSLGDVDDYEQYV.

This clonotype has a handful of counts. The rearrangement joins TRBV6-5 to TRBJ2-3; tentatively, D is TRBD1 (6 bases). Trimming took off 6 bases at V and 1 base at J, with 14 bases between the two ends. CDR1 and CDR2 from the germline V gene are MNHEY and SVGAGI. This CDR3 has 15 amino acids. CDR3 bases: TGTGCCAGCAGCCCGACAGGCCTACGCACAGATACGCAGTATTTT. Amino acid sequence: CASSPTGLRTDTQYF.